The present T cell receptor beta chain was sequenced within a study of blood T cell repertoires in COVID-19. V was pared by 1 base and J by 4 bases, with 5 bases of the junction left unmatched. CDR3 length equals 15 residues. Germline V gene lookup returns CDR1 SGHAT and CDR2 FQDESV (reference sequence). Repertoires were generated with immunoSEQ multiplex PCR, while TCRdb's copy carries only in-frame clones and drops some. The sample contains approximately 160,000 clones, roughly 84% of which appear only once. The source is a man aged 55 to 70 who had recovered from COVID-19. What was sequenced was peripheral blood. The gene calls are TRBV11-1 and TRBJ2-3, with 7 positions matching TRBD2. DNA for the CDR3: TGTGCCAGCAGCTTAGATTGGGGGGGAGCAGATACGCAGTATTTT. Translating it yields CASSLDWGGADTQYF.